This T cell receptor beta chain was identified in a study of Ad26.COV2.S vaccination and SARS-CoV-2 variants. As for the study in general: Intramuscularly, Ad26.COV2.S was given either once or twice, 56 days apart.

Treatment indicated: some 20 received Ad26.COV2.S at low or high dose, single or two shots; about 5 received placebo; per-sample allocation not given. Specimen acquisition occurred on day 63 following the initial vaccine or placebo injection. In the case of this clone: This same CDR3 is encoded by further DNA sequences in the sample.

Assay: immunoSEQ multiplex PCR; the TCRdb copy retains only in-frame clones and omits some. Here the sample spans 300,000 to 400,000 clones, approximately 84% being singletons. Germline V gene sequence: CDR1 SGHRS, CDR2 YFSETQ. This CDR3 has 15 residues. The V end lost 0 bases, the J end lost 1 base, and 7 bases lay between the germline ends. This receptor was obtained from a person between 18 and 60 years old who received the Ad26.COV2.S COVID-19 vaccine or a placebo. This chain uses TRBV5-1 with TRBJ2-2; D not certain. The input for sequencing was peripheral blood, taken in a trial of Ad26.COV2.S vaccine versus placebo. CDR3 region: CASSLAGQNTGELFF. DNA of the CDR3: TGCGCCAGCAGCTTGGCCGGCCAGAACACCGGGGAGCTGTTTTTT.